The entry that follows covers one TCR beta chain sequence. The antigen is unknown. This CDR3 comprises 14 residues. Trimming cost V 5 bases and J 2 bases, with 10 bases left between them. CDR1 is MNHNS and CDR2 is SASEGT in the germline V gene. This sample was taken from a study of identical twins. The study's findings and limits: The more abundant beta clonotypes in cord blood had fewer insertions, and memory repertoires did not show this.

One entry per CDR3 protein, called by TCRdb with MiXCR from the 5' RACE reads. This table has about 720,000 distinct CDR3 sequences, over 15% appearing once. This sample also belongs to another study, concerning T cells expressing NK-cell markers.

The V gene is TRBV6-1, the J gene TRBJ2-1, with a possible D match to TRBD1 (5 bases). The sequence was collected from a young woman in good health. Sequenced input: PBMCs. This chain's CDR3 is CASSRRGTYNEQFF. DNA of the CDR3: TGTGCCAGCAGTAGAAGGGGCACCTACAATGAGCAGTTCTTC.